This T cell receptor (beta chain) stems from a study of shared T cell receptors in the human thymus. Per the germline V gene, CDR1 is WNHNN and CDR2 is SYGVQD (reference sequence). Trimming at V came to 3 bases and at J to 1 base, leaving 5 bases not matched to a gene. The CDR3 runs 15 residues. The assay was immunoSEQ multiplex PCR, and TCRdb's table has in-frame clones only and misses some. The sample holds about 660,000 clones, roughly 90% seen once. Another study also made use of these data, one on human thymus T cells. That source reports: Resections obtained during corrective heart surgery supplied the thymus tissue. Thymic and blood repertoires appeared to display a bias in their usage of V and J genes.

The source is a boy younger than two with a congenital heart defect. This chain uses TRBV10-1 with TRBJ2-7; TRBD2 matches at 8 bases. The sequenced sample consisted of thymocytes. CDR3 nucleotide sequence: TGCGCCAGCAGTGAATTAGCGGGGCCGTCCTACGAGCAGTACTTC. Residues: CASSELAGPSYEQYF.